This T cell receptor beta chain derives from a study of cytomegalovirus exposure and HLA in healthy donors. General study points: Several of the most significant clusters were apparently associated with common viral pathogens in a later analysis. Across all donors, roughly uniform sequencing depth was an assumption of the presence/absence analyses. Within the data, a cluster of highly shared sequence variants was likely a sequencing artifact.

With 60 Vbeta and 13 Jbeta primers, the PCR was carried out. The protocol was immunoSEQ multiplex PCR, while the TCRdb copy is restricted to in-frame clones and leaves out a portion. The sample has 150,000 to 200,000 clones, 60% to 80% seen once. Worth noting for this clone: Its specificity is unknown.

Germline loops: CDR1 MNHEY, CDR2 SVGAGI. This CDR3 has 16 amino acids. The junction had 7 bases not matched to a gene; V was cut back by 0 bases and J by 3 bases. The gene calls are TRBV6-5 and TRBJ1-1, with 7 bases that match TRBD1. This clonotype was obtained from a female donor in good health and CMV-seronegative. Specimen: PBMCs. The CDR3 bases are TGTGCCAGCAGTTACTCGAGAGGGGGCGGGTACACTGAAGCTTTCTTT. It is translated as CASSYSRGGGYTEAFF.